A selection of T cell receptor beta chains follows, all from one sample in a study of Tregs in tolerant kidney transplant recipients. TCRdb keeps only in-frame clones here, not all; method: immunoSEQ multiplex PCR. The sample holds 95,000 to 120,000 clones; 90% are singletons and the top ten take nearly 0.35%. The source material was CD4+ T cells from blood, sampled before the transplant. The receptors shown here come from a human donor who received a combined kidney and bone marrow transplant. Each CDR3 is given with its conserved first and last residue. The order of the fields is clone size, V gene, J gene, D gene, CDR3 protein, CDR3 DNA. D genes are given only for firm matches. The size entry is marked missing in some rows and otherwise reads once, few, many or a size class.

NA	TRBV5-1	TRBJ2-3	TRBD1	CASSFDREGQYF	TGCGCCAGCAGCTTCGACAGGGAAGGGCAGTATTTT
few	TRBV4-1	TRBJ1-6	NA	CASSQDGRHSPLHF	TGCGCCAGCAGCCAAGATGGGAGGCATTCACCCCTCCACTTT
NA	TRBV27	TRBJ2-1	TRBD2	CASRVVAGGSNEQFF	TGTGCCAGCAGGGTAGTAGCGGGAGGATCGAATGAGCAGTTCTTC
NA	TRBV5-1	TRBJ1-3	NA	CASSLIRGFGGNTIYF	TGCGCCAGCAGCCTCATAAGGGGGTTCGGTGGAAACACCATATATTTT
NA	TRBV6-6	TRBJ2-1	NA	CASSYGRSSYNEQFF	TGTGCCAGCAGTTACGGTCGGAGCTCCTACAATGAGCAGTTCTTC
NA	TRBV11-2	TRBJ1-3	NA	CASSPSSGNTIYF	TGTGCCAGCAGCCCATCCTCTGGAAACACCATATATTTT
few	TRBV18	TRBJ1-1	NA	CASSLRGDTEAFF	TGTGCCAGCTCCCTTCGCGGGGACACTGAAGCTTTCTTT
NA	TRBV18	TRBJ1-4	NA	CASSPDRNEKLFF	TGTGCCAGCTCACCCGACAGAAATGAAAAACTGTTTTTT
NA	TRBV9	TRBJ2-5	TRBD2	CASSAGTVAGARETQYF	TGTGCCAGCAGCGCAGGAACCGTAGCGGGAGCGCGGGAGACCCAGTACTTC
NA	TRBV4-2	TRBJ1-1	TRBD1	CASSQDPGTGSTEAFF	TGTGCCAGCAGCCAAGATCCCGGGACAGGGAGCACTGAAGCTTTCTTT
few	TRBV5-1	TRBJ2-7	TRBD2	CASSQGTSGVDEQYF	TGCGCCAGCAGCCAAGGGACTAGCGGGGTCGACGAGCAGTACTTC
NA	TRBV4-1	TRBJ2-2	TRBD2	CASSQDREAGGPGTGELFF	TGCGCCAGCAGCCAAGATCGGGAAGCGGGGGGGCCGGGCACCGGGGAGCTGTTTTTT
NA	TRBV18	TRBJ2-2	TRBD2	CASSATSVKTGELFF	TGTGCCAGCTCAGCGACTAGCGTAAAGACCGGGGAGCTGTTTTTT
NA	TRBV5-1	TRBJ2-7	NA	CASRVDSNAVYEQYF	TGCGCCAGCAGAGTGGACAGCAACGCGGTTTACGAGCAGTACTTC
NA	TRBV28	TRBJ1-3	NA	CASCYRVSSGNTIYF	TGTGCCAGCTGTTACAGAGTCAGCTCTGGAAACACCATATATTTT
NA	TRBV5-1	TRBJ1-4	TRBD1	CASSLRQGANEKLFF	TGCGCCAGCAGCTTAAGACAGGGGGCAAATGAAAAACTGTTTTTT
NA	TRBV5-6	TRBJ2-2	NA	CASSFRPALGGNTGELFF	TGTGCCAGCAGCTTCAGGCCCGCCTTGGGGGGGAACACCGGGGAGCTGTTTTTT
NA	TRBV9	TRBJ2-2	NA	CASSVGDFHTGELFF	TGTGCCAGCAGCGTAGGGGACTTTCACACCGGGGAGCTGTTTTTT
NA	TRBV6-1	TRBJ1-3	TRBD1	CASSDYGTVPGNTIYF	TGTGCCAGCAGTGACTACGGGACAGTCCCTGGAAACACCATATATTTT
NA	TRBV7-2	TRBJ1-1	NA	CASSLVRNRASGLEAFF	TGTGCCAGCAGCTTAGTGCGAAACAGGGCCTCCGGCCTCGAAGCTTTCTTT
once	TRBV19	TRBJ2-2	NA	CASSRVSGAGELFF	TGTGCCAGTTCCCGCGTCAGCGGAGCCGGGGAGCTGTTTTTT
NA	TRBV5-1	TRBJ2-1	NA	CASRAPGSPGNEQFF	TGCGCCAGCAGGGCCCCCGGGAGCCCAGGCAATGAGCAGTTCTTC
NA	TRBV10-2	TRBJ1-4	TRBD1	CASSVGRGLEKLFF	TGCGCCAGCAGTGTCGGCAGGGGGTTGGAAAAACTGTTTTTT
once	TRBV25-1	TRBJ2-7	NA	CASSERGAAGYEQYF	TGTGCCAGCAGTGAACGGGGGGCGGCGGGATACGAGCAGTACTTC
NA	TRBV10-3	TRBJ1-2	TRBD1	CAIRPGTGGHNYGYTF	TGTGCCATCAGACCCGGGACAGGGGGACACAACTATGGCTACACCTTC
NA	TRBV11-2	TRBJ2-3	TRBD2	CASSGTSSKDTQYF	TGTGCCAGCAGCGGGACTAGCTCGAAAGATACGCAGTATTTT
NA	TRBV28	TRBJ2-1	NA	CASSFSLWSSYNEQFF	TGTGCCAGCAGTTTCTCCCTTTGGAGCTCCTACAATGAGCAGTTCTTC
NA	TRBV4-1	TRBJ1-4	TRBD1	CASSQDRRTGGGLNEKLFF	TGCGCCAGCAGCCAAGATCGGAGGACAGGGGGGGGACTCAATGAAAAACTGTTTTTT
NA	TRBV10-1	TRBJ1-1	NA	CASSESRQGTLNTEAFF	TGCGCCAGCAGTGAGTCGCGGCAGGGGACCCTGAACACTGAAGCTTTCTTT
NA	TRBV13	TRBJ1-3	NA	CASKAERGLSSGNTIYF	TGTGCCAGCAAAGCAGAAAGGGGCTTAAGCTCTGGAAACACCATATATTTT
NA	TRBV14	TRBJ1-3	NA	CASSPQQGSWNTIYF	TGTGCCAGCAGCCCACAACAGGGTAGTTGGAACACCATATATTTT
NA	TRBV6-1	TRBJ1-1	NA	CASLQRNTEAFF	TGTGCCAGTCTACAGAGGAACACTGAAGCTTTCTTT
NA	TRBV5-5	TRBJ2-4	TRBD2	CASSFYTSAPTGNIQYF	TGTGCCAGCAGCTTTTACACTAGCGCCCCAACCGGAAACATTCAGTACTTC
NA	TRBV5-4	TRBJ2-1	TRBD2	CASSPGGRSYNEQFF	TGTGCCAGCAGTCCGGGGGGGCGGTCGTACAATGAGCAGTTCTTC
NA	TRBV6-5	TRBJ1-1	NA	CASIRAGGAAFF	TGTGCCAGCATCAGAGCGGGGGGCGCAGCTTTCTTT
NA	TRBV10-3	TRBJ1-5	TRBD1	CAISGRGQGSGQPQHF	TGTGCCATCAGTGGTAGGGGGCAGGGGAGCGGTCAGCCCCAGCATTTT
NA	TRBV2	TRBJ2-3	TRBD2	CASSDGGWGTDTQYF	TGTGCCAGCAGTGACGGGGGGTGGGGCACAGATACGCAGTATTTT
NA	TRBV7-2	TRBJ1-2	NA	CASSRSGVSGYTF	TGTGCCAGCAGCCGTTCAGGGGTATCGGGCTACACCTTC
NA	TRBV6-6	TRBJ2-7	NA	CASTGQGSYEQYF	TGTGCCAGCACCGGCCAGGGCTCCTACGAGCAGTACTTC
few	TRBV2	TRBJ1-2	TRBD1	CASSVRTGGYGYTF	TGTGCCAGCAGTGTTCGGACAGGGGGATATGGCTACACCTTC
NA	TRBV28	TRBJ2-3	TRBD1	CASTLDRGKSRDTQYF	TGTGCCAGCACCCTGGACAGGGGAAAGTCTCGAGATACGCAGTATTTT
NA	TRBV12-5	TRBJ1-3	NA	CASGLEQGYRNTIYF	TGTGCTAGTGGTTTAGAACAGGGATATCGGAACACCATATATTTT
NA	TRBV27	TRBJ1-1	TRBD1	CASSSPRTGVLEAFF	TGTGCCAGCAGTTCGCCGAGGACAGGGGTTTTGGAAGCTTTCTTT
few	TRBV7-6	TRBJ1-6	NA	CASSSTHTGGSPLHF	TGTGCCAGCAGCTCTACGCATACCGGGGGTTCACCCCTCCACTTT
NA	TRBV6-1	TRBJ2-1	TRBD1	CASIMTGDEQFF	TGTGCCAGCATCATGACAGGGGATGAGCAGTTCTTC
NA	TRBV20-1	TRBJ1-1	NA	CSAPGNTEAFF	TGCAGTGCCCCCGGGAACACTGAAGCTTTCTTT
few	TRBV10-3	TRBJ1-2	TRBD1	CAISGTGENYGYTF	TGTGCCATCAGTGGGACAGGGGAAAACTATGGCTACACCTTC
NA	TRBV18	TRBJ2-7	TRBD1	CASSPLPGTGWNEQYF	TGTGCCAGCTCACCATTACCCGGGACAGGGTGGAACGAGCAGTACTTC
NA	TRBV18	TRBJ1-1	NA	CASSPPEGNTEAFF	TGTGCCAGCTCACCACCGGAGGGAAACACTGAAGCTTTCTTT
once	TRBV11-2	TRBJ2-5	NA	CASSFLGAGETQYF	TGTGCCAGCAGCTTTCTAGGAGCTGGGGAGACCCAGTACTTC
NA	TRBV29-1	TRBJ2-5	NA	CSVSPHMFETQYF	TGCAGCGTCTCACCTCACATGTTCGAGACCCAGTACTTC